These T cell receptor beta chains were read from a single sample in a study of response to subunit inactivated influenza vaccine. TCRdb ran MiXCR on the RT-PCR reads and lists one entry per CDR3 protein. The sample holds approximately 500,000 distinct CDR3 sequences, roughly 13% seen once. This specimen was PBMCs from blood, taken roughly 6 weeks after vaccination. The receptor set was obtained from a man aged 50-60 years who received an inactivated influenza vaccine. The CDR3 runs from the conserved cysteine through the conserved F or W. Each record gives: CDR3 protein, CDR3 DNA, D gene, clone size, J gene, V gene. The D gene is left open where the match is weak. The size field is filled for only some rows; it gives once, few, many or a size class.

CASSYSASGVQGTGELFF	TGTGCCAGCAGTTACTCGGCTAGCGGGGTGCAAGGAACCGGGGAGCTGTTTTTT	TRBD2	.	TRBJ2-2	TRBV6-2/TRBV6-3
CASSYSAGTDTQYF	TGTGCCAGCAGTTACTCAGCAGGGACAGATACGCAGTATTTT	.	.	TRBJ2-3	TRBV6-5
CASSSGVLAGGRKDTQYF	TGTGCCAGCAGCTCAGGAGTACTAGCGGGGGGGCGAAAAGATACGCAGTATTTT	TRBD2	.	TRBJ2-3	TRBV11-2
CASSLSGPIPFYEQYF	TGTGCCAGCAGCTTATCGGGACCCATACCCTTTTACGAGCAGTACTTC	.	.	TRBJ2-7	TRBV7-2
CASSSGKGVAPKVYEQYF	TGTGCCAGCAGCTCTGGGAAGGGGGTAGCGCCGAAAGTCTACGAGCAGTACTTC	.	few	TRBJ2-7	TRBV11-1
CASSVWETQYF	TGTGCCAGCAGCGTCTGGGAGACCCAGTACTTC	.	.	TRBJ2-5	TRBV7-2
CASSQSQGANYGYTF	TGCGCCAGCAGCCAATCCCAGGGGGCTAACTATGGCTACACCTTC	TRBD1	.	TRBJ1-2	TRBV4-1
CASSPQRGTNTEAFF	TGTGCCAGCAGTCCCCAGAGGGGTACGAACACTGAAGCTTTCTTT	.	.	TRBJ1-1	TRBV6-1
CSVISYNEQFF	TGCAGCGTTATCTCCTACAATGAGCAGTTCTTC	.	many	TRBJ2-1	TRBV29-1
CASSYSRDTQYF	TGTGCCAGCAGTTACTCGCGCGATACGCAGTATTTT	.	few	TRBJ2-3	TRBV6-6
CSARDQTVYNEQFF	TGCAGTGCTAGAGATCAGACTGTCTACAATGAGCAGTTCTTC	.	.	TRBJ2-1	TRBV20-1
CASSQEGGLGEKLFF	TGTGCCAGCAGCCAAGAGGGGGGGTTGGGAGAAAAACTGTTTTTT	.	.	TRBJ1-4	TRBV4-2
CASSLESRFYGYTF	TGTGCCAGCAGCTTAGAGAGTCGGTTCTATGGCTACACCTTC	.	.	TRBJ1-2	TRBV7-9
CASSLSGLVQETQYF	TGTGCCAGCAGCTTATCGGGACTAGTTCAAGAGACCCAGTACTTC	TRBD2	many	TRBJ2-5	TRBV9
CASRRGVTDTQYF	TGTGCCAGCCGCAGGGGAGTGACAGATACGCAGTATTTT	.	.	TRBJ2-3	TRBV6-1
CASSHSRFSGREETQYF	TGTGCCAGCAGCCACAGCCGCTTTAGCGGGAGGGAAGAGACCCAGTACTTC	TRBD2	few	TRBJ2-5	TRBV6-2/TRBV6-3
CASSLGTSLIRAGELFF	TGTGCCAGCAGCTTAGGGACTAGCCTAATCAGGGCCGGGGAGCTGTTTTTT	TRBD2	.	TRBJ2-2	TRBV7-2
CASSQGRAGQVDTQYF	TGCGCCAGCAGCCAAGGCAGAGCCGGACAGGTAGATACGCAGTATTTT	TRBD1	.	TRBJ2-3	TRBV4-3
CASSDPLYSYEQYF	TGTGCCAGCAGTGATCCCCTCTACTCCTACGAGCAGTACTTC	.	.	TRBJ2-7	TRBV2
CASSPYHAAGGQETQYF	TGTGCCAGCAGCCCTTACCATGCAGCGGGAGGGCAAGAGACCCAGTACTTC	TRBD2	many	TRBJ2-5	TRBV4-2
CASSAGLARDEQYF	TGTGCCAGCAGCGCGGGACTAGCGAGGGACGAGCAGTACTTC	TRBD2	many	TRBJ2-7	TRBV9
CASRPDRDPGNTIYF	TGTGCCAGCAGACCCGACAGGGACCCTGGAAACACCATATATTTT	TRBD1	few	TRBJ1-3	TRBV7-8
CASSPPVYNEQFF	TGTGCCAGCTCACCACCGGTTTACAATGAGCAGTTCTTC	.	once	TRBJ2-1	TRBV18
CASSIQGSSYEQYF	TGTGCCAGTAGTATACAGGGGAGCAGCTACGAGCAGTACTTC	.	.	TRBJ2-7	TRBV19
CASSFLSYEQYF	TGTGCCAGCAGCTTTCTTAGCTACGAGCAGTACTTC	.	many	TRBJ2-7	TRBV7-9
CASSLRILNTEAFF	TGTGCCAGCAGCTTAAGAATTTTGAACACTGAAGCTTTCTTT	.	.	TRBJ1-1	TRBV11-2
CASSPTGQDGEQYF	TGTGCCAGCAGCCCCACCGGACAGGATGGCGAGCAGTACTTC	TRBD1	.	TRBJ2-7	TRBV4-2
CARRFEAKNIQYF	TGTGCCCGTAGATTCGAGGCCAAAAACATTCAGTACTTC	.	few	TRBJ2-4	TRBV12-3/TRBV12-4
CASSSPAGGVETQYF	TGTGCCAGCAGTTCTCCCGCAGGGGGGGTAGAGACCCAGTACTTC	.	.	TRBJ2-5	TRBV27
CASSEGLKNIQYF	TGTGCCAGCAGCGAGGGGTTGAAAAACATTCAGTACTTC	.	once	TRBJ2-4	TRBV14
CASSQDLDRGVSEAFF	TGTGCCAGCAGCCAAGATCTGGACAGGGGAGTCTCTGAAGCTTTCTTT	TRBD1	few	TRBJ1-1	TRBV3-1
CASIQHPNYGYTF	TGTGCCAGCATCCAACACCCGAACTATGGCTACACCTTC	.	.	TRBJ1-2	TRBV7-9
CASRKGGFTDTQYF	TGTGCCAGCAGAAAGGGAGGCTTCACAGATACGCAGTATTTT	.	.	TRBJ2-3	TRBV2
CASSQDLEGGGDTQYF	TGTGCCAGCAGCCAAGATTTAGAAGGGGGTGGGGATACGCAGTATTTT	.	few	TRBJ2-3	TRBV3-1
CSARVRRGPVETQYF	TGCAGTGCTAGAGTTCGGCGGGGGCCCGTGGAGACCCAGTACTTC	.	.	TRBJ2-5	TRBV20-1
CASSLNGGETQYF	TGTGCCAGCAGTTTAAACGGGGGAGAGACCCAGTACTTC	.	many	TRBJ2-5	TRBV12-3/TRBV12-4
CASSRGQPTADTQYF	TGCGCCAGCAGCCGGGGACAGCCGACAGCAGATACGCAGTATTTT	TRBD1	.	TRBJ2-3	TRBV5-1
CASINPPGQGPKNIQYF	TGTGCCAGCATTAACCCCCCGGGACAGGGGCCCAAAAACATTCAGTACTTC	TRBD1	many	TRBJ2-4	TRBV6-4
CASSSLAGSGGDLFF	TGTGCCAGCAGTTCCCTCGCGGGGTCAGGGGGCGACCTGTTTTTT	TRBD1	.	TRBJ1-4	TRBV6-5
CASLTGGANYGYTF	TGTGCCAGCTTGACAGGGGGCGCCAACTATGGCTACACCTTC	TRBD1	many	TRBJ1-2	TRBV6-5